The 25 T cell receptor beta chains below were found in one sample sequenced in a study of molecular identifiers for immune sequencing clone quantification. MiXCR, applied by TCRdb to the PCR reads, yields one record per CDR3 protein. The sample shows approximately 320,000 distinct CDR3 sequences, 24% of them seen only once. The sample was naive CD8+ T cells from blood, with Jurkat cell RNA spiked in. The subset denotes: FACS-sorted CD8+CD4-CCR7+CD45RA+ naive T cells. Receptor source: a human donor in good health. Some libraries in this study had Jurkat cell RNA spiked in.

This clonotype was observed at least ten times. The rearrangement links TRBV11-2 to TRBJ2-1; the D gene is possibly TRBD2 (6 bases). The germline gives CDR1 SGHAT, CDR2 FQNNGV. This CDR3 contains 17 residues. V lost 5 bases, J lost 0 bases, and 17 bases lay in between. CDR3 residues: CASSPRVRGSSYNEQFF. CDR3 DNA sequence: TGTGCCAGCAGCCCCAGGGTCCGGGGGAGCTCCTACAATGAGCAGTTCTTC.

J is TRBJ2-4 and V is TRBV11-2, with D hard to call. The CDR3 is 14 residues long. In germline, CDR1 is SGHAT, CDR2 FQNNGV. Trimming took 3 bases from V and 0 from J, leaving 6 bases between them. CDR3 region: CASSFTGAKNIQYF. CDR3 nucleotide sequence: TGTGCCAGCAGCTTCACCGGAGCCAAAAACATTCAGTACTTC.

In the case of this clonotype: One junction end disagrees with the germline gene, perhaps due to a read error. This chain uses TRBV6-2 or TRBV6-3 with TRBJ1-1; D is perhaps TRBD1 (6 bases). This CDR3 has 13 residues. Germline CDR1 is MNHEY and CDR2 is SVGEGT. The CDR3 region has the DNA TGTGCCAGCAGTTACCCAGGGACAACTGAAGCTTCCTTT. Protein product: CASSYPGTTEASF.

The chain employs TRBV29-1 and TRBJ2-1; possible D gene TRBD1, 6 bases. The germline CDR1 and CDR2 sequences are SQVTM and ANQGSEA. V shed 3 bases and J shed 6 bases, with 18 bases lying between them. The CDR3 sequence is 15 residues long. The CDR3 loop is CSVDRGGLSGNEQFF. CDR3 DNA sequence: TGCAGCGTTGACAGGGGCGGACTTTCTGGCAATGAGCAGTTCTTC.

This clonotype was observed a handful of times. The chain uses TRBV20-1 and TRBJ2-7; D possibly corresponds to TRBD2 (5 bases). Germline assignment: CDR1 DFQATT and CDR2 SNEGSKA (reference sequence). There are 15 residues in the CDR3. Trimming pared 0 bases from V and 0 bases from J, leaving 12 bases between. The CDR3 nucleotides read TGCAGTGCTAGAGAAACCCCGGGGTACTCCTACGAGCAGTACTTC. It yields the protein CSARETPGYSYEQYF.

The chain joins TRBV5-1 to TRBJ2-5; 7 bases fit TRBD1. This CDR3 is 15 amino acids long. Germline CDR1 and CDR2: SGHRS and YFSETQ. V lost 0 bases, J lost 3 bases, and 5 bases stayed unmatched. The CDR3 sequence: CASSLVGQIKETQYF. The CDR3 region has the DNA TGCGCCAGCAGCTTGGTGGGACAGATAAAAGAGACCCAGTACTTC.

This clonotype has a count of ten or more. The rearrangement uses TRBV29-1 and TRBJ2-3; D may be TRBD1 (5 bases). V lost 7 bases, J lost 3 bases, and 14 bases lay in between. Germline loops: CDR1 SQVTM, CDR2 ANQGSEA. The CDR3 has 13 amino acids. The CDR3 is CSGGHLITDTQYF. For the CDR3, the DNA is TGCAGCGGTGGACACCTGATAACAGATACGCAGTATTTT.

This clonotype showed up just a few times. The CDR3 nucleotides are TGTGCCAGCAGTGAAGCACCTTCCCAGACCCTGACCCAAAAGGGGATCGATGAGCAGTTCTTC. Translation: CASSEAPSQTLTQKGIDEQFF. The genes are TRBV2 and TRBJ2-1; weak D call: TRBD1 (5 bases). The CDR3 has 21 amino acids. The V and J ends lost 0 bases and 8 bases respectively, with 32 bases between them. Per the germline V gene, CDR1 is SNHLY and CDR2 is FYNNEI.

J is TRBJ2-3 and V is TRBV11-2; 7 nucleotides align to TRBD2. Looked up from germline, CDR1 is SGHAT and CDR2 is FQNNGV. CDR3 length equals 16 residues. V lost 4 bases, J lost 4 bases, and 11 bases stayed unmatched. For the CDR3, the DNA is TGTGCCAGCAGCTATCGTGGGGCTAGCGGCCCAGATACGCAGTATTTT. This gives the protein CASSYRGASGPDTQYF.

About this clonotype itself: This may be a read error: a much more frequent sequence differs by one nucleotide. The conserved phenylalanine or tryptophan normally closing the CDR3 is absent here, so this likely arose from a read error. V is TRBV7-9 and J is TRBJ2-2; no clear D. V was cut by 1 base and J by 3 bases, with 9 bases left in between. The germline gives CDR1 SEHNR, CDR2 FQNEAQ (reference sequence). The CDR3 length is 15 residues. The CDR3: CASSLEGIYTGELFS. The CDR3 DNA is TGTGCCAGCAGCTTAGAAGGGATTTACACCGGGGAGCTGTTTTCT.

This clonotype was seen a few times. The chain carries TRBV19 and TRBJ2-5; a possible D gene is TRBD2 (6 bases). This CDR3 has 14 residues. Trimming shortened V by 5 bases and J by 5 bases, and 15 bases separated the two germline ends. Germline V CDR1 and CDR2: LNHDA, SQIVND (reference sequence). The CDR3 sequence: CASSSRPAGETQYF. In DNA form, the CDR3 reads TGTGCCAGTAGTTCCCGGCCGGCGGGGGAGACCCAGTACTTC.

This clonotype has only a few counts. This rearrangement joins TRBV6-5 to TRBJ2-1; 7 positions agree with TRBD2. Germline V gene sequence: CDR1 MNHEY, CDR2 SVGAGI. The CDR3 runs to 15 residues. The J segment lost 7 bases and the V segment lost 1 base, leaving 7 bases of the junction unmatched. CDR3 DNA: TGTGCCAGCAGTTACTGGGCTAGCGGTACGAATGAGCAGTTCTTC. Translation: CASSYWASGTNEQFF.

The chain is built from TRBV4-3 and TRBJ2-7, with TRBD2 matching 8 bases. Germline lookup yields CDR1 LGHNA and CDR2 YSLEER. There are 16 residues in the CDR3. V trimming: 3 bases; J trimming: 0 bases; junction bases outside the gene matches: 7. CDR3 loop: CASSQDVAGPSYEQYF. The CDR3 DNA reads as TGCGCCAGCAGCCAGGATGTAGCGGGACCCTCCTACGAGCAGTACTTC.

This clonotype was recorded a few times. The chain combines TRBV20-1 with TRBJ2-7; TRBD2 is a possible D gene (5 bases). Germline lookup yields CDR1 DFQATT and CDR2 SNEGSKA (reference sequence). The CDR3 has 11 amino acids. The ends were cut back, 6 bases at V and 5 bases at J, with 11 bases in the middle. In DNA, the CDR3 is TGCAGTGCCCTGGGGAGCCACGAGCAGTACTTC. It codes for CSALGSHEQYF.

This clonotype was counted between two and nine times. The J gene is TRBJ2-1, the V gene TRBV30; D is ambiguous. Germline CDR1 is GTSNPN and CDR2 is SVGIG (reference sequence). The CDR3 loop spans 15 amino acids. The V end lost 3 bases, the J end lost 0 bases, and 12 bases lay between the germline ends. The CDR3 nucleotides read TGTGCCTGGAGCGTACGTGTTGTCTCCTACAATGAGCAGTTCTTC. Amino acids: CAWSVRVVSYNEQFF.

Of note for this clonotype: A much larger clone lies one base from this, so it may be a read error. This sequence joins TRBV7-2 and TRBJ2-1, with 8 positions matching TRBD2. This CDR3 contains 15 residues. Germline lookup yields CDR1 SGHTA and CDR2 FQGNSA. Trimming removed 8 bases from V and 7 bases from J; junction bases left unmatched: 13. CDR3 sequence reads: CASRPTSGARNEQFF. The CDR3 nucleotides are TGTGCCAGCCGCCCCACTAGCGGTGCTAGGAATGAGCAGTTCTTC.

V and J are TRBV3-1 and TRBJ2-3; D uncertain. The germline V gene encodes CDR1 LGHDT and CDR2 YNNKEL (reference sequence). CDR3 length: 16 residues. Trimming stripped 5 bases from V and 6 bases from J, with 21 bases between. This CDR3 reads CASSDISSRASDTQYF. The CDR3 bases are TGTGCCAGCAGCGACATCTCTAGTCGGGCCTCGGATACGCAGTATTTT.

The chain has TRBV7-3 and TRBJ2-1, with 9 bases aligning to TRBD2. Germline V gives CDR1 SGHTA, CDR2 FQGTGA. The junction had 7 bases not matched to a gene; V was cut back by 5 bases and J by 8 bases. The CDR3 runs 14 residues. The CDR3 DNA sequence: TGTGCCAGCAGCCCCGGGGTAGCGGGAGATGAGCAGTTCTTC. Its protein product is CASSPGVAGDEQFF. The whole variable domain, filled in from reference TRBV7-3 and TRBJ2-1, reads GAGVSQTPSNKVTEKGKYVELRCDPISGHTALYWYRQSLGQGPEFLIYFQGTGAADDSGLPNDRFFAVRPEGSVSTLKIQRTERGDSAVYLCASSPGVAGDEQFFGPGTRLTVL.

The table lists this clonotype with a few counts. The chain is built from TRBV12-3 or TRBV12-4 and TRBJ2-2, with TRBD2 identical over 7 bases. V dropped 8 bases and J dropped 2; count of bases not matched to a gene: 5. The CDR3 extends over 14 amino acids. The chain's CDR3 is CASRSGVNTGELFF. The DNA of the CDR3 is TGTGCCAGCCGCAGCGGGGTTAACACCGGGGAGCTGTTTTTT.

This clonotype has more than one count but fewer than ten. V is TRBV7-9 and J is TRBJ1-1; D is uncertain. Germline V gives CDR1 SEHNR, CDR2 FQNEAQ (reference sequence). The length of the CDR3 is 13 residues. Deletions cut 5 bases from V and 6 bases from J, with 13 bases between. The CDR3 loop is CASSTPGVPEAFF. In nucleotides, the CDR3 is TGTGCCAGCAGCACTCCTGGGGTCCCTGAAGCTTTCTTT.

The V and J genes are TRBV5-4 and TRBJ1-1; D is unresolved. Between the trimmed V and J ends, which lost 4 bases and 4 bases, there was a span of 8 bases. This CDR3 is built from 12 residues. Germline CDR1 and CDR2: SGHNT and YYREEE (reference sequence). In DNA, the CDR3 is TGTGCCAGCAGCGTCATGAGCACTGAAGCTTTCTTT. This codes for CASSVMSTEAFF.

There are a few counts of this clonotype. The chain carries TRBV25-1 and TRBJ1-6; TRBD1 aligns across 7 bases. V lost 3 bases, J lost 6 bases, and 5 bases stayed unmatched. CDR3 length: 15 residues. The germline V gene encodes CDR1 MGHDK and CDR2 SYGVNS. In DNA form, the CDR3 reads TGTGCCAGCAGTGACGGGACAGTTGGTAATTCACCCCTCCACTTT. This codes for CASSDGTVGNSPLHF.

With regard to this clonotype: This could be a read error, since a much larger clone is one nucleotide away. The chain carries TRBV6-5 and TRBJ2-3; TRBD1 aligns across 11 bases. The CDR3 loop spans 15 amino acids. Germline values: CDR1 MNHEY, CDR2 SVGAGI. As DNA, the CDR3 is TGTGCCAGCGGTTACTCGGGACAGGGGGCAGATACGCAGTATTTT. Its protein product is CASGYSGQGADTQYF.

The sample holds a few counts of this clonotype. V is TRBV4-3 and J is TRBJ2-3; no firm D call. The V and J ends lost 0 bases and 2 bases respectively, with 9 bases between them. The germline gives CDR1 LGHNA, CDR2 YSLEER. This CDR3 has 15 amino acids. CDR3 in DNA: TGCGCCAGCAGCCAAGAAAGGAGTTTCACAGATACGCAGTATTTT. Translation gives CASSQERSFTDTQYF.

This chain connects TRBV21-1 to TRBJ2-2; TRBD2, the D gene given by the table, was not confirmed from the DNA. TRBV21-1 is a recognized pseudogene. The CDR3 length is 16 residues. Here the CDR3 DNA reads TGTGCCAGCAGCTCTCGACAGCGGGAGTTGGGCGGGGAGCTGTTTTTT. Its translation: CASSSRQRELGGELFF.